A single T cell receptor (beta chain) is shown here with its context. What it binds is unknown. This CDR3 contains 13 residues. CDR1 SGHRS and CDR2 YFSETQ come from the germline V gene. Trimming took off 1 base at V and 5 bases at J, with 9 bases between the two ends. This record comes from a study of monozygotic twins with cystic fibrosis. The study's findings and limits: Clonality was generally low (median around 0.009), higher in the most severe patients.

Libraries were prepared by immunoSEQ multiplex PCR; TCRdb keeps only in-frame clonotypes and omits some of them. The top ten hold around 0.7% of the sample, which has 14,000 or so clones, around 87% seen once. The TCR sequence derives from a boy younger than 18 with cystic fibrosis. The sequenced material came from blood. V usage is TRBV5-1 and J usage is TRBJ2-5, with D possibly TRBD2 on 6 matching bases. The CDR3 reads CASSLSGGETQYF. The CDR3 bases are TGCGCCAGCAGCTTGTCTGGAGGGGAGACCCAGTACTTC.